This TCR beta chain was profiled in a study of Graves' ophthalmopathy and Graves' hyperthyroidism. V lost 1 base, J lost 1 base, and 12 bases stayed unmatched. This CDR3 spans 19 amino acids. The authors amplified TCR beta CDR3 regions, and they did so from RNA transcripts for repertoire sequencing. Second-round multiplex PCR came after first-round RT-PCR with HTBI primers. TCRdb reanalysed the multiplex PCR reads using MiXCR and keeps one entry per CDR3 protein. The sample carries 200,000 to 250,000 distinct CDR3 sequences, roughly a fifth recorded once. Ten or more counts support this clonotype. Material for sequencing was peripheral blood. This TCR was sampled from a woman aged 45-65 years with Graves' ophthalmopathy. This sequence joins TRBV12-3 or TRBV12-4 and TRBJ2-5; TRBD1 matches at 10 bases. The CDR3 spells CASSLDKTGGTNIQETQYF. CDR3 DNA: TGTGCCAGCAGTTTAGACAAGACAGGGGGCACAAATATCCAAGAGACCCAGTACTTC.